A single sample is the source of the 20 T cell receptor beta chains below, sequenced in a study of T cells expressing NK-cell markers. TCRdb reprocessed the 5' RACE reads, keeping one entry per CDR3 protein, no DNA. The sample includes about 180,000 distinct CDR3 sequences. Sequences were obtained from blood T cells: a sorted CD56 or NKG2C T cell subset, CD4+ or CD8+ T cells, or bulk PBMC T cells (not recorded which). These receptors were obtained from a woman between 18 and 69 years old in good health.

J is TRBJ2-3 and V is TRBV2; TCRdb returns TRBD1, unconfirmable since there is no DNA. Per the germline V gene, CDR1 is SNHLY and CDR2 is FYNNEI. The length of the CDR3 is 14 residues. CDR3 loop: CASTGGVGTDTQYF.

V gene TRBV20-1 combines with J gene TRBJ2-7; the D gene TCRdb calls, TRBD1, cannot be checked with no DNA. This CDR3 comprises 13 residues. The germline gives CDR1 DFQATT, CDR2 SNEGSKA (reference sequence). The CDR3: CRAGTANSYEQYF.

V gene TRBV4-2 combines with J gene TRBJ1-3. CDR1 and CDR2 (germline): LGHNA, YNFKEQ. The CDR3 is made up of 15 amino acids. CDR3 sequence reads: CASSQPGSSGNTIYF.

The rearrangement joins TRBV18 to TRBJ2-2; as DNA is missing, the TRBD1 call by TCRdb cannot be tested. The CDR3 spans 20 residues. Germline V gene sequence: CDR1 KGHSH, CDR2 LQKENI. The CDR3 reads CASSLIRQGAKNYHTGELFF.

V is TRBV20-1 and J is TRBJ1-4; TCRdb picks TRBD1, but there is no DNA to check that call. The CDR3 is 14 amino acids. Looked up from germline, CDR1 is DFQATT and CDR2 is SNEGSKA (reference sequence). The CDR3 loop is CSANNRGRNEKLFF.

The V and J genes are TRBV29-1 and TRBJ2-1. The CDR3 contains 17 residues. Germline V lookup: CDR1 SQVTM, CDR2 ANQGSEA. The CDR3 reads CSVTIPLTGIPYNEQFF.

CDR3 in amino acids: CSASRREGRDEQFF. The V gene is TRBV20-1, the J gene TRBJ2-1; lacking DNA, the TRBD2 call made by TCRdb goes unchecked. Germline V gives CDR1 DFQATT, CDR2 SNEGSKA (reference sequence). The CDR3 consists of 14 residues.

V gene TRBV2 combines with J gene TRBJ1-1. Germline CDR1 SNHLY, CDR2 FYNNEI. The CDR3 runs to 12 residues. The CDR3 loop reads CASRDLATEAFF.

The chain carries TRBV6-1 and TRBJ2-5; TCRdb's D call of TRBD1 is untestable without DNA. Looked up from germline, CDR1 is MNHNS and CDR2 is SASEGT. The length of the CDR3 is 14 residues. The CDR3 is CASRPGQVVETQYF.

The rearrangement joins TRBV12-3 or TRBV12-4 to TRBJ2-7; checking the TCRdb D call of TRBD2 is not possible without DNA. CDR3 length equals 13 residues. CDR3 sequence reads: CASSSGGPYEQYF.

V gene TRBV18 combines with J gene TRBJ1-5; the TCRdb call, TRBD1, lacks DNA for checking. Looked up from germline, CDR1 is KGHSH and CDR2 is LQKENI. The CDR3 sequence is 15 residues long. CDR3 amino acids: CASSSTGSGNQPQHF.

V is TRBV27 and J is TRBJ2-2; TCRdb's D call of TRBD1 is untestable without DNA. CDR1 and CDR2 from the germline V gene are MNHEY and SMNVEV (reference sequence). This CDR3 is built from 15 residues. The CDR3: CASSFGTVNTGELFF.

J is TRBJ1-5 and V is TRBV5-5; TCRdb lists TRBD1, though no DNA is available to test this call. Germline V gives CDR1 SGHKS, CDR2 YYEKEE (reference sequence). The CDR3 loop spans 15 amino acids. The CDR3 loop is CASSLGTGGGQPQHF.

The chain uses TRBV7-2 and TRBJ2-4. The CDR3 consists of 15 residues. The V gene's germline CDR1 is SGHTA and CDR2 FQGNSA. The chain's CDR3 is CASSSPKLAKNIQYF.

The V and J genes are TRBV28 and TRBJ2-3; TCRdb proposes TRBD1, but this gene call is untestable without DNA. CDR1 and CDR2 from the germline V gene are MDHEN and SYDVKM. There are 16 residues in the CDR3. The CDR3 spells CASSLSGATSTDTQYF.

This chain joins TRBV7-9 and TRBJ2-7. In germline, CDR1 is SEHNR, CDR2 FQNEAQ (reference sequence). The CDR3 spans 12 residues. This CDR3 reads CASSNQLYEQYF.

The rearrangement links TRBV12-3 or TRBV12-4 to TRBJ2-1; TCRdb's D call, TRBD1, is unchecked because there is no DNA. This CDR3 comprises 11 residues. CDR3 sequence reads: CASSRGGEQFF.

The CDR3 reads CASSYRIRDEAFF. This chain joins TRBV6-6 and TRBJ1-1. The length of the CDR3 is 13 residues. In germline, CDR1 is MNHNY, CDR2 SVGAGI (reference sequence).

The chain recombines TRBV20-1 with TRBJ2-1; TCRdb picks TRBD1, but there is no DNA to check that call. The germline V gene has CDR1 DFQATT and CDR2 SNEGSKA (reference sequence). The CDR3 contains 14 residues. The chain's CDR3 is CSASSGSDYNEQFF.

This chain uses TRBV5-1 with TRBJ2-5; TCRdb lists TRBD1, though no DNA is available to test this call. CDR3 length: 15 residues. Per the germline V gene, CDR1 is SGHRS and CDR2 is YFSETQ. CDR3 residues: CASGWGSKYQETQYF.